These T cell receptor beta chains were read from a single sample in a study of cytomegalovirus exposure and HLA in healthy donors. Only in-frame clones appear in the TCRdb table, and some are missing; sequencing was by immunoSEQ multiplex PCR. Altogether some 150,000 clones are present, 85% to 90% being singletons, with the ten largest covering 2.5% to 4%. Material for sequencing was PBMCs. Receptors were obtained from a woman aged 18-30 years in good health and CMV-seropositive. The CDR3 runs from the conserved cysteine through the conserved F or W. Fields, in order: D gene, J gene, V gene, clone size, CDR3 DNA, CDR3 protein. A D gene is named only where the DNA matches it firmly. Part of the rows lack a size; the others show once, few, many or a class for expanded clones.

d_call: TRBD2; j_call: TRBJ2-1; v_call: TRBV10-3; clone_size: -; cdr3_nt: TGTGCCATCATAGAGGGAGGGGACTACAATGAGCAGTTCTTC; cdr3_aa: CAIIEGGDYNEQFF
d_call: -; j_call: TRBJ1-1; v_call: TRBV7-2; clone_size: -; cdr3_nt: TGTGCCAGCAGCTTAGCGGGGGCCACTGAAGCTTTCTTT; cdr3_aa: CASSLAGATEAFF
d_call: -; j_call: TRBJ2-3; v_call: TRBV4-1; clone_size: -; cdr3_nt: TGCGCCAGCAGCCAAGATTATTGGCCAGGAATCACAGATACGCAGTATTTT; cdr3_aa: CASSQDYWPGITDTQYF
d_call: -; j_call: TRBJ1-5; v_call: TRBV6-5; clone_size: -; cdr3_nt: TGTGCCAGCAGTTCCTATCAAGATCAGCCCCAGCATTTT; cdr3_aa: CASSSYQDQPQHF
d_call: -; j_call: TRBJ2-7; v_call: TRBV6-6; clone_size: -; cdr3_nt: TGTGCCAGCAGGAAGGACTACTACGAGCAGTACTTC; cdr3_aa: CASRKDYYEQYF
d_call: -; j_call: TRBJ2-7; v_call: TRBV5-4; clone_size: -; cdr3_nt: TGTGCCAGCAGCCTGGATCCGGTCTACGAGCAGTACTTC; cdr3_aa: CASSLDPVYEQYF
d_call: TRBD2; j_call: TRBJ2-3; v_call: TRBV28; clone_size: -; cdr3_nt: TGTGCCAGCAGTTCGGGAGGGTGGAGGGGAACAGATACGCAGTATTTT; cdr3_aa: CASSSGGWRGTDTQYF
d_call: -; j_call: TRBJ1-2; v_call: TRBV6-6; clone_size: -; cdr3_nt: TGTGCCAGCACCCTAGTCCGGATACTCCATGGCTACACCTTC; cdr3_aa: CASTLVRILHGYTF
d_call: TRBD1; j_call: TRBJ1-2; v_call: TRBV30; clone_size: -; cdr3_nt: TGTGCCTGGAGCCGGACAGGGGAAGGCTACACCTTC; cdr3_aa: CAWSRTGEGYTF
d_call: TRBD1; j_call: TRBJ2-5; v_call: TRBV18; clone_size: -; cdr3_nt: TGTGCCAGCTCGTTCAACAGGGGGGAGACCCAGTACTTC; cdr3_aa: CASSFNRGETQYF
d_call: TRBD2; j_call: TRBJ2-2; v_call: TRBV7-9; clone_size: -; cdr3_nt: TGTGCCAGCAGCTGGACTAGCGGGAGGCTGGGAACCGGGGAGCTGTTTTTT; cdr3_aa: CASSWTSGRLGTGELFF
d_call: -; j_call: TRBJ1-2; v_call: TRBV28; clone_size: -; cdr3_nt: TGTGCCAGCAGCCCAAGACGTCCCTTCCCCGCGGACTTC; cdr3_aa: CASSPRRPFPADF
d_call: TRBD1; j_call: TRBJ1-1; v_call: TRBV28; clone_size: -; cdr3_nt: TGTGCCAGCAGCCCGACGGGACAGCTGAACACTGAAGCTTTCTTT; cdr3_aa: CASSPTGQLNTEAFF
d_call: TRBD1; j_call: TRBJ2-1; v_call: TRBV6-1; clone_size: -; cdr3_nt: TGTGCCAGCCCCCAGGGGACAGGGGAATCTGAGCAGTTCTTC; cdr3_aa: CASPQGTGESEQFF
d_call: -; j_call: TRBJ2-7; v_call: TRBV5-8; clone_size: -; cdr3_nt: TGTGCCAGCAGCTTGGAGAGCGACGGCGAGCAGTACTTC; cdr3_aa: CASSLESDGEQYF
d_call: TRBD1; j_call: TRBJ2-7; v_call: TRBV6-6; clone_size: -; cdr3_nt: TGTGCCAGCAGTTACTTAAGGACAGGGAACGAGCAGTACTTC; cdr3_aa: CASSYLRTGNEQYF
d_call: -; j_call: TRBJ2-7; v_call: TRBV10-2; clone_size: -; cdr3_nt: TGCGCCAGCAGTGAGGGGGGGTCCTACGAGCAGTACTTC; cdr3_aa: CASSEGGSYEQYF
d_call: -; j_call: TRBJ2-7; v_call: TRBV9; clone_size: -; cdr3_nt: TGTGCCAGCAGCTCAGGGGTCTCCGCCGACGAGCAGTACTTC; cdr3_aa: CASSSGVSADEQYF
d_call: -; j_call: TRBJ2-7; v_call: TRBV7-9; clone_size: -; cdr3_nt: TGTGCCAGCAGTACTACAGGTACCTACGAGCAGTACTTC; cdr3_aa: CASSTTGTYEQYF
d_call: -; j_call: TRBJ2-1; v_call: TRBV1; clone_size: -; cdr3_nt: TGCACCAGAATTCAAGGGGGGACGGCAGCGGGAGGGGAAAATATCTCCTACAATGAGCAGTTCTTC; cdr3_aa: CTRIQGGTAAGGENISYNEQFF
d_call: TRBD1; j_call: TRBJ2-1; v_call: TRBV7-2; clone_size: once; cdr3_nt: TGTGCCAGCAGGTCTGGGACAGGGTCTCTGGAGCAGTTCTTC; cdr3_aa: CASRSGTGSLEQFF
d_call: -; j_call: TRBJ1-2; v_call: TRBV5-1; clone_size: few; cdr3_nt: TGCGCCAGCAGCCCTAACGGGGAGACGGATCTTAACTATGGCTACACCTTC; cdr3_aa: CASSPNGETDLNYGYTF
d_call: -; j_call: TRBJ2-2; v_call: TRBV10-3; clone_size: few; cdr3_nt: TGTGCCATCAGTGCACAAGTCTCAGGGGAGCTGTTTTTT; cdr3_aa: CAISAQVSGELFF
d_call: -; j_call: TRBJ1-2; v_call: TRBV19; clone_size: once; cdr3_nt: TGTGCCAGTAGTATAGCGGGACTTACAAATGGCTACACCTTC; cdr3_aa: CASSIAGLTNGYTF
d_call: -; j_call: TRBJ1-2; v_call: TRBV11-3; clone_size: -; cdr3_nt: TGTGCCAGCAGCCAAAGGGGGATTGAAAACTATGGCTACACCTTC; cdr3_aa: CASSQRGIENYGYTF
d_call: -; j_call: TRBJ2-7; v_call: TRBV11-2; clone_size: -; cdr3_nt: TGTGCCAGCAGCCAGGGGCCAGCGGGGAGCTCCTACGAGCAGTACTTC; cdr3_aa: CASSQGPAGSSYEQYF
d_call: -; j_call: TRBJ2-3; v_call: TRBV5-1; clone_size: -; cdr3_nt: TGCGCCAGCAGCTTGGGGTGGGCCGGCACAGATACGCAGTATTTT; cdr3_aa: CASSLGWAGTDTQYF
d_call: -; j_call: TRBJ2-2; v_call: TRBV27; clone_size: many; cdr3_nt: TGTGCCAGCAGTCGACTAGAAACAAACACCGGGGAGCTGTTTTTT; cdr3_aa: CASSRLETNTGELFF
d_call: -; j_call: TRBJ2-7; v_call: TRBV27; clone_size: once; cdr3_nt: TGTGCCAGCAGTTTCATCGCGGGCGGGACGGAGGCCTACGAGCAGTACTTC; cdr3_aa: CASSFIAGGTEAYEQYF
d_call: -; j_call: TRBJ1-4; v_call: TRBV11-3; clone_size: -; cdr3_nt: TGTGCCAGCAGCTTACTCCCAGGGAATCGGGAAAAACTGTTTTTT; cdr3_aa: CASSLLPGNREKLFF
d_call: TRBD1; j_call: TRBJ2-7; v_call: TRBV7-8; clone_size: -; cdr3_nt: TGTGCCAGCAGCCTGCAAACAGGGGGCCAAGGGGAGCAGTACTTC; cdr3_aa: CASSLQTGGQGEQYF
d_call: TRBD1; j_call: TRBJ2-1; v_call: TRBV7-8; clone_size: -; cdr3_nt: TGTGCCAGCAGCACCTCAGGGGGCTTGTCCAATGAGCAGTTCTTC; cdr3_aa: CASSTSGGLSNEQFF
d_call: TRBD1; j_call: TRBJ2-7; v_call: TRBV10-1; clone_size: -; cdr3_nt: TGCGCCAGCAGCCCTTCCCGACAGGGGCGCTCCTACGAGCAGTACTTC; cdr3_aa: CASSPSRQGRSYEQYF
d_call: TRBD2; j_call: TRBJ2-7; v_call: TRBV19; clone_size: -; cdr3_nt: TGTGCCAGTAGTATGGGACTAGCGGGAATCTACGAGCAGTACTTC; cdr3_aa: CASSMGLAGIYEQYF
d_call: TRBD2; j_call: TRBJ2-7; v_call: TRBV28; clone_size: -; cdr3_nt: TGTGCCAGCAGGGCTTCCGGGACTAGCACTTTCCAGGAGCAGTACTTC; cdr3_aa: CASRASGTSTFQEQYF
d_call: TRBD1; j_call: TRBJ2-7; v_call: TRBV5-4; clone_size: -; cdr3_nt: TGTGCCAGCTCATCTGACAGGGGCTACGAGCAGTACTTC; cdr3_aa: CASSSDRGYEQYF
d_call: TRBD1; j_call: TRBJ2-4; v_call: TRBV28; clone_size: -; cdr3_nt: TGTGCCAGCAGCCGGACAGGGGCCGGGGACATTCAGTACTTC; cdr3_aa: CASSRTGAGDIQYF
d_call: TRBD1; j_call: TRBJ2-2; v_call: TRBV7-2; clone_size: -; cdr3_nt: TGTGCCAGCAGCTTACAGGGGGCTAACACCGGGGAGCTGTTTTTT; cdr3_aa: CASSLQGANTGELFF
d_call: TRBD2; j_call: TRBJ2-5; v_call: TRBV9; clone_size: -; cdr3_nt: TGTGCCAGCAGCGCGGGAGGTTTGAAGACCCAGTACTTC; cdr3_aa: CASSAGGLKTQYF
d_call: TRBD2; j_call: TRBJ2-1; v_call: TRBV5-6; clone_size: -; cdr3_nt: TGTGCCAGCAGCACCGGGACTAGCGGCGAGCAGTTCTTC; cdr3_aa: CASSTGTSGEQFF
d_call: -; j_call: TRBJ1-1; v_call: TRBV5-5; clone_size: -; cdr3_nt: TGTGCCAGCAGCTGGGGAGGAGAGAACACTGAAGCTTTCTTT; cdr3_aa: CASSWGGENTEAFF
d_call: TRBD1; j_call: TRBJ1-5; v_call: TRBV5-1; clone_size: -; cdr3_nt: TGCGCCAGCAGCCCCCGCACAGGGGTTTATCAGCCCCAGCATTTT; cdr3_aa: CASSPRTGVYQPQHF
d_call: -; j_call: TRBJ2-7; v_call: TRBV6-1; clone_size: -; cdr3_nt: TGTGCCAGCAGCCCGACAGGTGGAACCTACGAGCAGTACTTC; cdr3_aa: CASSPTGGTYEQYF
d_call: TRBD1; j_call: TRBJ1-1; v_call: TRBV5-5; clone_size: -; cdr3_nt: TGTGCCAGCAGTTCGGGACAGGGGCCCACTGAAGCTTTCTTT; cdr3_aa: CASSSGQGPTEAFF
d_call: -; j_call: TRBJ2-7; v_call: TRBV4-2; clone_size: -; cdr3_nt: TGTGCCAGCAGCCAAGTACGGGAGAGCTCCTACGAGCAGTACTTC; cdr3_aa: CASSQVRESSYEQYF
d_call: TRBD1; j_call: TRBJ2-1; v_call: TRBV7-9; clone_size: few; cdr3_nt: TGTGCCAGCAGCTTGGGAGGGACAGGGAATGAGCAGTTCTTC; cdr3_aa: CASSLGGTGNEQFF
d_call: -; j_call: TRBJ1-2; v_call: TRBV5-6; clone_size: -; cdr3_nt: TGTGCCAGCAGCCCGTCGGACATTTCCAACTATGGCTACACCTTC; cdr3_aa: CASSPSDISNYGYTF
d_call: -; j_call: TRBJ2-7; v_call: TRBV30; clone_size: few; cdr3_nt: TGTGCCTGGAGTGTCCCCGTTCTTCTACCCTACGAGCAGTACTTC; cdr3_aa: CAWSVPVLLPYEQYF